This TCR beta chain appears in the sequencing data of a study of early T cells in non-severe SARS-CoV-2 infection. The wider study: Chains from this unsorted whole-blood bulk RNA could not be paired.

In its sample, this clonotype was seen many times. CDR3 length: 15 residues. With 6 bases removed from V and 0 bases from J, the gap between germline ends came to 12 bases. cDNA molecules, individually, were tagged with unique molecular identifiers. TCRdb passed the 5' RACE reads through MiXCR, listing each CDR3 protein once. This repertoire shows over 90,000 distinct CDR3 sequences, about 12% found once; its top ten account for 3.5% to 5%. This specimen was whole blood, taken at baseline. This TCR derives from an adult who was a healthcare worker with PCR-confirmed SARS-CoV-2 infection or an uninfected control (not recorded which). This sequence joins TRBV12-3 or TRBV12-4 and TRBJ2-1; D possibly corresponds to TRBD1 (5 bases). CDR3 protein: CASRTATVSYNEQFF. CDR3 in DNA: TGTGCCAGCAGAACGGCGACAGTCTCCTACAATGAGCAGTTCTTC.